The rows below give T cell receptor beta chains drawn from one sample of a study of T-cell reconstitution after alpha-beta-depleted transplantation in children. TCRdb processed the PCR reads anew with MiXCR; each CDR3 protein has one entry. Among 700,000 or so distinct CDR3 sequences listed, around 13% were seen once. The sample consisted of PBMCs, taken before TCRalphabeta/CD19-depleted stem cell transplant. All receptors come from a girl aged 2 to 9 with congenital amegakaryocytic thrombocytopenia, due to receive a stem cell transplant. The CDR3 runs from the conserved cysteine through the conserved F or W. D genes are given only for firm matches. Not all rows give a size; the values are once, few, many and, for expanded clones, a class.

V: TRBV7-6; J: TRBJ1-1; D: -; size: few; CDR3: CASSLAIISIAIEAFF; DNA: TGTGCCAGCAGCTTAGCCATTATTTCCATCGCTATAGAAGCTTTCTTT
V: TRBV7-9; J: TRBJ2-7; D: TRBD1; size: -; CDR3: CASSLGTALFYEQYF; DNA: TGTGCCAGCAGCCTAGGGACAGCCCTATTCTACGAGCAGTACTTC
V: TRBV19; J: TRBJ2-1; D: -; size: many; CDR3: CASNQGTYNEQFF; DNA: TGTGCCAGTAATCAGGGAACCTACAATGAGCAGTTCTTC
V: TRBV7-7; J: TRBJ2-1; D: TRBD2; size: -; CDR3: CASSLAGVSGISYNEQFF; DNA: TGTGCCAGCAGCTTAGCCGGGGTTAGCGGGATCTCCTACAATGAGCAGTTCTTC
V: TRBV5-4; J: TRBJ2-1; D: TRBD2; size: few; CDR3: CASSWPPLAGGINEQFF; DNA: TGTGCCAGCAGCTGGCCTCCTCTAGCGGGAGGGATCAATGAGCAGTTCTTC
V: TRBV29-1; J: TRBJ2-6; D: TRBD1; size: many; CDR3: CSAGLTGGSGANVLTF; DNA: TGCAGCGCCGGACTGACAGGGGGCTCTGGGGCCAACGTCCTGACTTTC
V: TRBV20-1; J: TRBJ2-1; D: TRBD2; size: few; CDR3: CSARDPFGGSRSYNEQFF; DNA: TGCAGTGCTAGAGATCCCTTCGGCGGGAGCCGCTCCTACAATGAGCAGTTCTTC
V: TRBV10-3; J: TRBJ2-7; D: TRBD1; size: many; CDR3: CAITPEQGIYEQYF; DNA: TGTGCCATCACCCCGGAACAGGGGATATACGAGCAGTACTTC
V: TRBV6-1; J: TRBJ1-2; D: -; size: many; CDR3: CASSDGLEPNF; DNA: TGTGCCAGCAGTGATGGATTGGAGCCCAACTTC
V: TRBV5-1; J: TRBJ1-2; D: -; size: -; CDR3: CASSLVSRNYGYTF; DNA: TGCGCCAGCAGCTTGGTGTCCCGTAACTATGGCTACACCTTC
V: TRBV5-1; J: TRBJ1-1; D: -; size: -; CDR3: CASSLVAASNTEAFF; DNA: TGCGCCAGCAGCTTGGTGGCGGCTTCGAACACTGAAGCTTTCTTT
V: TRBV15; J: TRBJ2-1; D: -; size: many; CDR3: CATSRDRGEQFF; DNA: TGTGCCACCAGCAGAGATAGAGGTGAGCAGTTCTTC
V: TRBV14; J: TRBJ2-3; D: TRBD2; size: -; CDR3: CASSRWTSGTTDTQYF; DNA: TGTGCCAGCAGCCGATGGACTAGCGGGACCACAGATACGCAGTATTTT
V: TRBV5-1; J: TRBJ2-3; D: TRBD1; size: many; CDR3: CASSLRWTGELDTQYF; DNA: TGCGCCAGCAGCCTCCGATGGACAGGGGAATTAGATACGCAGTATTTT
V: TRBV7-2; J: TRBJ2-5; D: -; size: few; CDR3: CASRNTGRETQYF; DNA: TGTGCCAGCAGAAATACTGGGCGAGAGACCCAGTACTTC
V: TRBV12-3/TRBV12-4; J: TRBJ2-1; D: TRBD2; size: many; CDR3: CASTPGLADNEQFF; DNA: TGTGCCAGCACCCCGGGACTAGCGGACAATGAGCAGTTCTTC
V: TRBV6-5; J: TRBJ2-7; D: TRBD2; size: many; CDR3: CASRLREAPHEQYF; DNA: TGTGCCAGCAGATTACGGGAGGCCCCACACGAGCAGTACTTC
V: TRBV28; J: TRBJ2-3; D: TRBD2; size: -; CDR3: CASSLGREHTQYF; DNA: TGTGCCAGCAGTCTTGGGCGGGAGCATACGCAGTATTTT
V: TRBV19; J: TRBJ1-2; D: -; size: -; CDR3: CASTTGKEFPGYTF; DNA: TGTGCCAGTACAACGGGGAAAGAGTTCCCAGGCTACACCTTC
V: TRBV12-3/TRBV12-4; J: TRBJ2-1; D: TRBD2; size: -; CDR3: CASRVAGGYGEQFF; DNA: TGTGCCAGCAGGGTAGCGGGAGGTTATGGTGAGCAGTTCTTC
V: TRBV7-2; J: TRBJ2-3; D: -; size: -; CDR3: CASSRDKGTDTQYF; DNA: TGTGCCTCATCCCGGGACAAAGGCACAGATACGCAGTATTTT
V: TRBV5-1; J: TRBJ1-1; D: -; size: many; CDR3: CASSSTGSATEAFF; DNA: TGCGCCAGCAGCTCCACTGGTTCTGCCACTGAAGCTTTCTTT
V: TRBV10-3; J: TRBJ2-6; D: -; size: many; CDR3: CAIAPISGANVLTF; DNA: TGTGCCATCGCCCCGATCTCTGGGGCCAACGTCCTGACTTTC
V: TRBV3-1; J: TRBJ2-7; D: TRBD1; size: -; CDR3: CASSHRGRSKVYEQYF; DNA: TGTGCCAGCAGCCACAGGGGGCGTTCGAAGGTCTACGAGCAGTACTTC
V: TRBV12-3/TRBV12-4; J: TRBJ2-3; D: TRBD1; size: -; CDR3: CASSSPGQGQDTQYF; DNA: TGTGCCAGCAGCAGCCCCGGACAGGGACAAGATACGCAGTATTTT
V: TRBV12-3/TRBV12-4; J: TRBJ2-3; D: -; size: many; CDR3: CASETRGAQDTQYF; DNA: TGTGCCAGCGAGACGAGGGGGGCTCAAGATACGCAGTATTTT
V: TRBV12-3/TRBV12-4; J: TRBJ1-6; D: -; size: many; CDR3: CASSQRHPDSPLHF; DNA: TGTGCCAGCAGTCAAAGACACCCGGATTCACCCCTCCACTTT
V: TRBV5-1; J: TRBJ2-5; D: -; size: -; CDR3: CASNSRDPKETQYF; DNA: TGCGCCAGCAATTCCCGGGATCCTAAAGAGACCCAGTACTTC
V: TRBV5-1; J: TRBJ2-3; D: -; size: -; CDR3: CASSLGSLLSTDTQYF; DNA: TGCGCCAGCAGCTTGGGTAGTCTTCTTAGCACAGATACGCAGTATTTT
V: TRBV5-1; J: TRBJ2-7; D: -; size: many; CDR3: CASSPEGDEQYF; DNA: TGCGCCAGCAGCCCTGAGGGGGACGAGCAGTACTTC
V: TRBV5-1; J: TRBJ2-2; D: -; size: few; CDR3: CASSLSGTPFPGELFF; DNA: TGCGCCAGCAGCTTGTCCGGGACCCCTTTTCCCGGGGAGCTGTTTTTT
V: TRBV7-9; J: TRBJ1-1; D: -; size: many; CDR3: CASSFPWTGGFSTEAFF; DNA: TGTGCCAGCAGCTTCCCATGGACGGGGGGATTTAGCACTGAAGCTTTCTTT
V: TRBV5-1; J: TRBJ1-1; D: -; size: -; CDR3: CASSWGTGGGTEAFF; DNA: TGCGCCAGCAGCTGGGGGACGGGGGGTGGCACTGAAGCTTTCTTT
V: TRBV10-3; J: TRBJ2-3; D: -; size: -; CDR3: CAISESVGVRDTQYF; DNA: TGTGCCATCAGTGAGTCCGTCGGTGTAAGAGATACGCAGTATTTT
V: TRBV15; J: TRBJ1-3; D: -; size: many; CDR3: CATSRVAGNTIYF; DNA: TGTGCCACCAGCAGAGTTGCGGGAAACACCATATATTTT
V: TRBV20-1; J: TRBJ2-7; D: TRBD1; size: -; CDR3: CSATPYRGSEQYF; DNA: TGCAGTGCCACGCCCTACAGGGGCTCCGAGCAGTACTTC
V: TRBV27; J: TRBJ2-1; D: TRBD2; size: few; CDR3: CASSTGVAGGLCYF; DNA: TGTGCCAGCAGTACCGGGGTAGCGGGAGGTCTTTGCTACTTC
V: TRBV9; J: TRBJ1-1; D: -; size: many; CDR3: CASSPTVSTEAFF; DNA: TGTGCCAGCAGCCCGACGGTGAGCACTGAAGCTTTCTTT
V: TRBV6-1; J: TRBJ2-7; D: -; size: many; CDR3: CASSAITRASYEQYF; DNA: TGTGCCAGCAGTGCCATAACCAGGGCCTCCTACGAGCAGTACTTC
V: TRBV29-1; J: TRBJ1-3; D: -; size: many; CDR3: CSVASGNTIYF; DNA: TGCAGCGTTGCCAGTGGAAACACCATATATTTT
V: TRBV2; J: TRBJ2-1; D: -; size: many; CDR3: CASSALAGEYNEQFF; DNA: TGTGCCAGCAGTGCTCTGGCAGGGGAGTACAATGAGCAGTTCTTC
V: TRBV5-1; J: TRBJ2-3; D: -; size: -; CDR3: CASSREGPDTQYF; DNA: TGCGCCAGCAGCCGTGAGGGCCCAGATACGCAGTATTTT
V: TRBV12-3/TRBV12-4; J: TRBJ1-5; D: TRBD1; size: many; CDR3: CASSPRQGVSQPQHF; DNA: TGTGCCAGCAGCCCCAGACAGGGTGTTAGTCAGCCCCAGCATTTT
V: TRBV20-1; J: TRBJ2-5; D: -; size: -; CDR3: CSARTPRVQETQYF; DNA: TGCAGTGCTAGGACCCCCAGGGTGCAAGAGACCCAGTACTTC
V: TRBV20-1; J: TRBJ2-1; D: -; size: few; CDR3: CSARGTLAMNEQFF; DNA: TGCAGTGCTAGAGGTACGCTAGCGATGAATGAGCAGTTCTTC
V: TRBV5-1; J: TRBJ2-1; D: -; size: many; CDR3: CASSFAGRSYNEQFF; DNA: TGCGCCAGCAGCTTTGCGGGGAGGTCCTACAATGAGCAGTTCTTC
V: TRBV20-1; J: TRBJ2-7; D: TRBD2; size: -; CDR3: CSAGLASPSYEQYF; DNA: TGCAGTGCCGGACTAGCGAGCCCCAGCTACGAGCAGTACTTC
V: TRBV7-7; J: TRBJ2-5; D: -; size: many; CDR3: CASSLYPAGQETQYF; DNA: TGTGCCAGCAGCTTATATCCGGCGGGACAAGAGACCCAGTACTTC
V: TRBV29-1; J: TRBJ2-3; D: -; size: many; CDR3: CSVRQAISTDTQYF; DNA: TGCAGCGTACGACAGGCCATCAGCACAGATACGCAGTATTTT
V: TRBV6-2/TRBV6-3; J: TRBJ2-2; D: TRBD1; size: -; CDR3: CASRIINTGGSEGGRGTGELFF; DNA: TGTGCCAGCAGGATAATTAATACAGGGGGTTCGGAGGGAGGCCGCGGCACCGGGGAGCTGTTTTTT
V: TRBV27; J: TRBJ2-3; D: -; size: -; CDR3: CASSFFPDFDTQYF; DNA: TGTGCCAGCAGTTTTTTCCCCGACTTTGATACGCAGTATTTT
V: TRBV20-1; J: TRBJ1-5; D: -; size: many; CDR3: CSARAASISNQPQHF; DNA: TGCAGTGCCAGGGCGGCTTCTATTAGCAATCAGCCCCAGCATTTT